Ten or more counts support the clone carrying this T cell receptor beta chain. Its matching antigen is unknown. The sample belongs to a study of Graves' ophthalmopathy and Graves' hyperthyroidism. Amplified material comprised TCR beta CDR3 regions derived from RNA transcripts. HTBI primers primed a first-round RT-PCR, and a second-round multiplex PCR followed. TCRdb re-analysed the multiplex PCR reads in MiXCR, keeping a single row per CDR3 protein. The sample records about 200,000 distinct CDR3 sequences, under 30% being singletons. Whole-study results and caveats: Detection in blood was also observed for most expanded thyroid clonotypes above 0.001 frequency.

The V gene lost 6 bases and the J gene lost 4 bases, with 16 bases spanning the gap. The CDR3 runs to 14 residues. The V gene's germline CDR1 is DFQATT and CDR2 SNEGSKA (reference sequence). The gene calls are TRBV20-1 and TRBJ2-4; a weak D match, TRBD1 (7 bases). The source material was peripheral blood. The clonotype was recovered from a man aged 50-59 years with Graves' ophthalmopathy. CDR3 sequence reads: CSAGRGGMKNIQYF. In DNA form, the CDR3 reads TGCAGTGCCGGGAGAGGGGGCATGAAAAACATTCAGTACTTC.